Following are 23 T cell receptor beta chains from one sample sequenced in a study of blood T cells in healthy people across ages. Then a second PCR, running roughly 7 to 11 cycles, was carried out with a sample-barcoded 5' primer and a J-beta primer mix. TCRdb re-called the 5' RACE reads through MiXCR, storing one row per CDR3 protein. Of 650,000 to 1,000,000 distinct CDR3 sequences in the sample, roughly 35% were seen once. The sample comprised blood. The receptors originated from a young man in good health.

This clonotype was picked up many times. The V and J genes are TRBV7-2 and TRBJ1-5; no firm D call. Between the trimmed V and J ends, which lost 5 bases and 2 bases, there was a span of 10 bases. The CDR3 consists of 14 residues. The germline V gene encodes CDR1 SGHTA and CDR2 FQGNSA. As DNA, the CDR3 is TGTGCCAGCAGCGTCCGTGGAGGCAATCAGCCCCAGCATTTT. It specifies CASSVRGGNQPQHF.

V gene TRBV20-1 combines with J gene TRBJ2-1; 7 bases fit TRBD2. There are 13 residues in the CDR3. Germline V gives CDR1 DFQATT, CDR2 SNEGSKA (reference sequence). The junction had 5 bases not matched to a gene; V was cut back by 0 bases and J by 9 bases. CDR3 protein: CSARDPGGGEQFF. CDR3 sequence (DNA): TGCAGTGCTAGAGATCCGGGGGGTGGTGAGCAGTTCTTC.

The chain combines TRBV20-1 with TRBJ2-7; 8 bases map to TRBD1. J lost 0 bases, V lost 0 bases, and 4 bases had no gene match. The CDR3 is 15 amino acids. Per germline, CDR1 DFQATT and CDR2 SNEGSKA (reference sequence). The CDR3 bases are TGCAGTGCTAGAGATCAGGGGGCTACCTCCTACGAGCAGTACTTC. It encodes CSARDQGATSYEQYF.

This clonotype was counted a few times. The chain's CDR3 is CSARATGQGFRGYTF. The CDR3 region has the DNA TGCAGTGCTAGAGCTACGGGACAGGGTTTTCGTGGCTACACCTTC. The chain recombines TRBV20-1 with TRBJ1-2, with TRBD1 matching 9 bases. This CDR3 is 15 amino acids long. V lost 1 base, J lost 7 bases, and 10 bases stayed unmatched. Germline assignment: CDR1 DFQATT and CDR2 SNEGSKA (reference sequence).

This chain links TRBV7-8 with TRBJ1-4; 8 nucleotides line up with TRBD1. Germline assignment: CDR1 SGHVS and CDR2 FQNEAQ. The V gene end was trimmed by 6 bases and the J gene end by 8 bases; junction bases not matched to a gene: 17. CDR3 length: 17 residues. Here the CDR3 DNA reads TGTGCCAGCAGGGCCCGGGACAGGTTTTTAGTTCCGGAAAAACTGTTTTTT. It codes for CASRARDRFLVPEKLFF.

This clonotype was counted only a few times. The chain recombines TRBV12-3 or TRBV12-4 with TRBJ2-5, with D possibly being TRBD1 (6 bases). V gave up 6 bases and J gave up 3 bases, with 14 bases separating them. The CDR3 covers 14 residues. The CDR3 spells CASSLTRGEETQYF. The CDR3 DNA reads TGTGCCAGCAGCCTCACCAGGGGAGAAGAGACCCAGTACTTC.

This chain links TRBV9 with TRBJ1-4; maybe TRBD1 (5 bases). V was shortened by 0 bases and J by 7 bases, with 13 bases between the two germline ends. This CDR3 contains 15 residues. Germline V gene sequence: CDR1 SGDLS, CDR2 YYNGEE. The CDR3 nucleotides read TGTGCCAGCAGCGTAGGGGAGGGGTATATTGAAAAACTGTTTTTT. It encodes CASSVGEGYIEKLFF.

Comment on this clonotype: A much larger clone lies one base from this, so it may be a read error. The chain recombines TRBV5-1 with TRBJ2-1; 9 bases match TRBD2. Near its end, the DNA agrees better with TRBJ2-7, so the J call may be wrong. Germline loops: CDR1 SGHRS, CDR2 YFSETQ. The CDR3 extends over 15 amino acids. The CDR3 reads CASSLIAGAYNEQYF. CDR3 in DNA: TGCGCCAGCAGCCTTATAGCGGGGGCCTACAATGAGCAGTACTTC.

Note on this clonotype: One base away lies a much larger clone, so this may be a sequencing read error. The J gene is TRBJ2-1, the V gene TRBV4-2; 8 positions match TRBD2. The CDR3 is 17 residues long. CDR1 and CDR2 (germline): LGHNA, YNFKEQ. CDR3 region: CASSQDQRESSYDEQFF. The CDR3 coding sequence is TGTGCCAGCAGCCAAGATCAGCGGGAGAGCTCCTACGATGAGCAGTTCTTC.

The rearrangement uses TRBV7-9 and TRBJ1-2; possibly TRBD1 for D (6 bases). The V gene's germline CDR1 is SEHNR and CDR2 FQNEAQ (reference sequence). This CDR3 is built from 13 residues. Trimming shortened V by 5 bases and J by 8 bases, and 15 bases separated the two germline ends. CDR3 nucleotides: TGTGCCAGCAGCCCCAGGGGCGGTGAAGGCTACACCTTC. This sequence encodes CASSPRGGEGYTF.

This rearrangement joins TRBV4-1 to TRBJ1-5; D unresolved. The V end was cut by 3 bases, the J end by 7 bases, with 16 bases between. The CDR3 is 15 residues long. Germline values: CDR1 MGHRA, CDR2 YSYEKL. The CDR3 loop reads CASSHGRYPEQPQHF. The CDR3 DNA sequence: TGCGCCAGCAGCCACGGTCGATACCCAGAACAGCCCCAGCATTTT.

The rearrangement uses TRBV20-1 and TRBJ1-2; 7 nucleotides line up with TRBD1. Unmatched junction bases numbered 12, after V lost 4 bases and J lost 4 bases. The germline gives CDR1 DFQATT, CDR2 SNEGSKA (reference sequence). The CDR3 runs to 15 residues. The CDR3 is CSATPFDRDSYGYTF. DNA of the CDR3: TGCAGTGCTACGCCCTTCGATCGGGACAGCTATGGCTACACCTTC.

The chain employs TRBV4-3 and TRBJ1-1; no definite D call. Germline V gene sequence: CDR1 LGHNA, CDR2 YSLEER. V lost 3 bases to trimming and J lost 5 bases, with 13 bases between them. The CDR3 runs to 14 residues. CDR3 in DNA: TGCGCCAGCAGCCAGGATACCGCCAGGACTGAAGCTTTCTTT. This encodes CASSQDTARTEAFF.

J is TRBJ1-1 and V is TRBV6-1, with 9 bases identical to TRBD1. V trimming: 2 bases; J trimming: 3 bases; junction bases outside the gene matches: 4. The germline CDR1 and CDR2 sequences are MNHNS and SASEGT. This CDR3 is built from 15 residues. The chain's CDR3 is CASSEFRDRDTEAFF. CDR3 DNA sequence: TGTGCCAGCAGTGAATTTCGGGACAGGGACACTGAAGCTTTCTTT.

This clonotype was detected many times. This chain connects TRBV12-3 or TRBV12-4 to TRBJ2-5; D uncertain. The CDR3 is made up of 14 amino acids. The germline V and J ends were trimmed by 3 bases and 5 bases, with 13 bases remaining between them. This chain's CDR3 is CASSFRQMRETQYF. CDR3 nucleotides: TGTGCCAGCAGTTTTCGACAAATGCGGGAGACCCAGTACTTC.

This clonotype was counted many times. The chain uses TRBV4-3 and TRBJ2-7; perhaps TRBD1 as D (5 bases). CDR1 and CDR2 (germline): LGHNA, YSLEER. CDR3 length equals 16 residues. V lost 0 bases, J lost 1 base, and 13 bases lay in between. CDR3: CASSQDGAILSYEQYF. The CDR3 nucleotides read TGCGCCAGCAGCCAAGATGGGGCTATCCTATCCTACGAGCAGTACTTC.

Regarding this clonotype: A much larger clone lies a single base off, so this may be a read error. V and J are TRBV5-6 and TRBJ2-4; maybe TRBD1 (6 bases). Germline V gene lookup returns CDR1 SGHDT and CDR2 YYEEEE. The CDR3 runs 14 residues. CDR3 loop: CASGSTGQKNVQYF. CDR3 nucleotides: TGTGCCAGCGGATCCACCGGACAGAAAAACGTTCAGTACTTC.

The genes are TRBV15 and TRBJ1-4, with 8 bases lining up with TRBD1. V lost 7 bases to trimming and J lost 8 bases; unmatched junction nucleotides: 9. Germline V gene sequence: CDR1 LNHNV, CDR2 YYDKDF (reference sequence). The length of the CDR3 is 14 residues. The CDR3 region has the DNA TGTGCCACCATCCTGGACAGGGCGGAGGAAAAACTGTTTTTT. Its translation: CATILDRAEEKLFF.

Ten or more counts support this clonotype. V and J are TRBV2 and TRBJ2-4; 8 nucleotides line up with TRBD1. Trimming cost V 7 bases and J 6 bases; bases outside gene matches: 8. The CDR3 sequence is 14 residues long. CDR1 and CDR2 (germline): SNHLY, FYNNEI. CDR3 coding DNA: TGTGCCAGCAACCACAGGGGGTGGGCAAACATTCAGTACTTC. Amino acids: CASNHRGWANIQYF.

This sequence joins TRBV20-1 and TRBJ2-2; no firm D call. V was trimmed by 5 bases and J by 7 bases, leaving 11 bases between them. CDR3 length: 12 residues. Germline loops: CDR1 DFQATT, CDR2 SNEGSKA (reference sequence). The CDR3 region is CSAGQSYGELFF. The CDR3 coding sequence is TGCAGTGCTGGTCAGAGTTACGGGGAGCTGTTTTTT.

The sample holds a few counts of this clonotype. V and J are TRBV28 and TRBJ1-4; a possible D gene is TRBD1 (6 bases). The germline V gene encodes CDR1 MDHEN and CDR2 SYDVKM. V lost 3 bases and J 8 bases, leaving 13 bases between the germline ends. The CDR3 consists of 14 residues. Here the CDR3 DNA reads TGTGCCAGCAGTTTTGGGGGCGGAATGGAAAAACTGTTTTTT. Protein product: CASSFGGGMEKLFF.

This clonotype has more than one count but fewer than ten. The chain uses TRBV7-2 and TRBJ1-2; TRBD1 might be the D (5 bases). The CDR3 covers 15 residues. V was shortened by 0 bases and J by 4 bases, with 12 bases between the two germline ends. Looked up from germline, CDR1 is SGHTA and CDR2 is FQGNSA. The CDR3: CASSLAPGTTYGYTF. CDR3 DNA sequence: TGTGCCAGCAGCTTAGCACCAGGGACTACCTATGGCTACACCTTC.

The V call is TRBV3-1, the J call TRBJ1-1; D is ambiguous. Trimming removed 0 bases from V and 11 bases from J, with 10 bases in between. The CDR3 length is 12 residues. Looked up from germline, CDR1 is LGHDT and CDR2 is YNNKEL (reference sequence). The CDR3 protein is CASSQDTGRAFF. The CDR3 coding sequence is TGTGCCAGCAGCCAAGATACGGGTCGCGCTTTCTTT. Looking up the rest from reference TRBV3-1 and TRBJ1-1 gives the full variable domain: DTAVSQTPKYLVTQMGNDKSIKCEQNLGHDTMYWYKQDSKKFLKIMFSYNNKELIINETVPNRFSPKSPDKAHLNLHINSLELGDSAVYFCASSQDTGRAFFGQGTRLTVV.